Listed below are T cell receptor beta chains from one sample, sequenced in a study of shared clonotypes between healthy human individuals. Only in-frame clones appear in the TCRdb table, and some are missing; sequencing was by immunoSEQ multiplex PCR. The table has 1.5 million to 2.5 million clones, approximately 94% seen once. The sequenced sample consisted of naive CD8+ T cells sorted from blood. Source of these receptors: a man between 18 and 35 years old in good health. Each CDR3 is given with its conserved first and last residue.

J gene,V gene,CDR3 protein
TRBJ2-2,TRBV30,CAWDATGELFF
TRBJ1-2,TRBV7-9,CASSLGSPHGYTF
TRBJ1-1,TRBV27,CASSFVGQVNTEAFF
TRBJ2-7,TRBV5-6,CASSFETGATSYEQYF
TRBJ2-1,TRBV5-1,CASSWTSGVVNEQFF
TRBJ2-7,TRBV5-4,CASSFDSSSYEQYF
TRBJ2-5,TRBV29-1,CSVLTVQETQYF
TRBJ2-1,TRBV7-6,CASSLDPAGGLDEQFF
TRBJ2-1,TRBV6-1,CATYPSYNEQFF
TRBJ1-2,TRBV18,CASSRQGDYGYTF
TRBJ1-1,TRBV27,CASSPSLMNTEAFF
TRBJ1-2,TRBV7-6,CASSPDGGFEGGYTF
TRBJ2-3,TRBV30,CAWSVQGASTDTQYF
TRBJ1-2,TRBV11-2,CASSLHGGMLAPGGDGYTF
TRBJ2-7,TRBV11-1,CASSLWAGPEGEQYF
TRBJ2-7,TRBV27,CASSLSDRGYEQYF
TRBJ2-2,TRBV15,CATSREGEVAGELFF
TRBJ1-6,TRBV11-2,CASSLDRYSVGIPLHF
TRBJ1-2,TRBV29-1,CSVEGDGYTF
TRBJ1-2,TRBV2,CASRNVLTGSDGYTF
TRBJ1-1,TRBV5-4,CASSGPLGEAFF
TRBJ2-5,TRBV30,CAWSVGTGLQYF
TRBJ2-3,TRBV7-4,CASSSPGATGTQYF
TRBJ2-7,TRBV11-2,CASSSGTGGFEQYF
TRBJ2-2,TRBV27,CASTRAGGAGELFF
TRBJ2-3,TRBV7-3,CASSAGVISTDTQYF
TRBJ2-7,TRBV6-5,CASSYHLSGGGEQYF
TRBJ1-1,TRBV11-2,CASSLGFPSTEAFF
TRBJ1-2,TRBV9,CASSVGDWEDSFLGYGYTF
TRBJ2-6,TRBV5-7,CASYSYCVQSRANVLTF